These 30 T cell receptor beta chains came from one sample sequenced in a study of radiotherapy plus CTLA-4 blockade in lung cancer. Using immunoSEQ multiplex PCR, the repertoire was profiled, and TCRdb retains in-frame clones only, with some absent. The sample lists roughly 80,000 clones; roughly 74% were seen once. Material: peripheral blood, obtained from a patient treated with radiotherapy plus ipilimumab. Receptors were obtained from a human donor with non-small cell lung cancer whose response to radiotherapy plus ipilimumab could not be evaluated.

The V call is TRBV18, the J call TRBJ2-7; 7 bases fit TRBD2. The ends lost 2 bases at V and 6 bases at J; junction bases unmatched: 7. Germline CDR1 reads KGHSH; CDR2 reads LQKENI. The CDR3 length is 14 residues. This CDR3 reads CASSPVLGEGEQYF. The DNA of the CDR3 is TGTGCCAGCTCACCAGTCTTAGGGGAGGGCGAGCAGTACTTC.

The rearrangement links TRBV19 to TRBJ1-6, with 7 bases matching TRBD1. Germline assignment: CDR1 LNHDA and CDR2 SQIVND (reference sequence). The CDR3 totals 13 residues. Trimming at V came to 7 bases and at J to 7 bases, leaving 4 bases not matched to a gene. For the CDR3, the DNA is TGTGCCAGTACCTTGACAGGGAATTCACCCCTCCACTTT. Translated, it gives CASTLTGNSPLHF.

The V and J genes are TRBV4-1 and TRBJ2-2; 7 bases are shared with TRBD2. With 2 bases clipped from V and 0 bases from J, the junction kept 9 bases outside the gene matches. This CDR3 region has 18 residues. Germline V gene sequence: CDR1 MGHRA, CDR2 YSYEKL. The CDR3 DNA is TGCGCCAGCAGCCAAAGGCTCCAGCGGGGCGCGAACACCGGGGAGCTGTTTTTT. Translated: CASSQRLQRGANTGELFF.

The chain has TRBV10-2 and TRBJ1-5, with D possibly being TRBD1 (6 bases). CDR3 size: 15 residues. The V end was cut by 4 bases, the J end by 6 bases, with 16 bases between. Looked up from germline, CDR1 is WSHSY and CDR2 is SAAADI. Here the CDR3 DNA reads TGCGCCAGCAGTGGGCGGGGGGCGGTTTTTCAGCCCCAGCATTTT. As protein: CASSGRGAVFQPQHF.

This clone was seen more than once but under ten times. V usage is TRBV5-5 and J usage is TRBJ1-4; possible D gene TRBD1, 5 bases. Germline V CDR1 and CDR2: SGHKS, YYEKEE (reference sequence). The CDR3 covers 15 residues. V shed 2 bases and J shed 1 base, with 9 bases lying between them. CDR3 protein: CASSFGHRTNEKLFF. CDR3 sequence (DNA): TGTGCCAGCAGCTTCGGACACCGAACTAATGAAAAACTGTTTTTT.

The CDR3 coding sequence is TGCAGCGCTTCGGGTAGCAATCAGCCCCAGCATTTT. Translation gives CSASGSNQPQHF. The chain joins TRBV29-1 to TRBJ1-5; D unresolved. The CDR3 covers 12 residues. Germline V gives CDR1 SQVTM, CDR2 ANQGSEA. Trimming removed 7 bases from V and 0 bases from J, with 7 bases in between.

This clone was seen only a few times. This chain joins TRBV27 and TRBJ1-1, with TRBD1 matching 8 bases. There are 19 residues in the CDR3. After removal of 0 bases from V and 0 bases from J, the junction contained 12 bases not matched to a gene. Per the germline V gene, CDR1 is MNHEY and CDR2 is SMNVEV (reference sequence). Here the CDR3 reads CASSLSRTGLTVMNTEAFF. The CDR3 region has the DNA TGTGCCAGCAGTTTATCCCGGACAGGGTTGACGGTCATGAACACTGAAGCTTTCTTT.

This chain joins TRBV30 and TRBJ1-3; D is unclear. CDR1 is GTSNPN and CDR2 is SVGIG in the germline V gene (reference sequence). The V gene lost 6 bases and the J gene lost 2 bases, with 8 bases spanning the gap. This CDR3 comprises 12 residues. CDR3 protein: CACAQAGNTIYF. The CDR3 bases are TGTGCCTGTGCTCAGGCTGGAAACACCATATATTTT.

The rearrangement links TRBV5-1 to TRBJ1-5; possibly TRBD1 for D (6 bases). The CDR3 covers 16 residues. The germline gives CDR1 SGHRS, CDR2 YFSETQ. The V and J ends lost 4 bases and 1 base respectively, with 15 bases between them. The CDR3 nucleotides are TGCGCCAGCAGCGTAGGGGGTGGGGAAAGCAATCAGCCCCAGCATTTT. Protein product: CASSVGGGESNQPQHF.

This clone appeared once. This chain connects TRBV7-3 to TRBJ1-1; 7 bases agree with TRBD1. Per germline, CDR1 SGHTA and CDR2 FQGTGA. This CDR3 has 14 residues. The CDR3 sequence: CAHLGQDGFTEAFF. CDR3 sequence (DNA): TGTGCTCATCTCGGACAGGACGGTTTCACTGAAGCTTTCTTT.

This clone was picked up many times. V is TRBV19 and J is TRBJ1-2, with D perhaps TRBD1 (5 bases). The CDR3 spans 13 residues. The germline V gene encodes CDR1 LNHDA and CDR2 SQIVND (reference sequence). V dropped 7 bases and J dropped 4 bases, with 13 bases sitting between them. In nucleotides, the CDR3 is TGTGCCAGTAATCCTGGGGGGGTCTATGGCTACACCTTC. It specifies CASNPGGVYGYTF.

This clone has just a few counts. The gene calls are TRBV9 and TRBJ1-6; D might be TRBD1 (6 bases). This CDR3 is 13 amino acids long. The V end lost 4 bases, the J end lost 16 bases, and 18 bases lay between the germline ends. Germline V lookup: CDR1 SGDLS, CDR2 YYNGEE. Here the CDR3 reads CASSPEDRSPLHF. CDR3 nucleotide sequence: TGTGCCAGCAGCCCAGAGGACAGATCTCCGCTCCACTTT.

The rearrangement links TRBV2 to TRBJ2-5, with D tentatively TRBD1 (6 bases). CDR1 is SNHLY, CDR2 FYNNEI, per germline. The V and J ends lost 11 bases and 7 bases respectively, with 11 bases between them. This CDR3 is 10 amino acids long. The CDR3 here is CASGESTQYF. CDR3 nucleotide sequence: TGTGCCTCAGGGGAATCGACCCAGTACTTC.

V usage is TRBV9 and J usage is TRBJ2-3; 9 nucleotides line up with TRBD1. Trimming took 1 base from V and 4 from J; bases not matched to a gene: 13. CDR3 length equals 18 residues. Germline assignment: CDR1 SGDLS and CDR2 YYNGEE. CDR3 region: CASSVSGGGTGMPDTQYF. CDR3 nucleotides: TGTGCCAGCAGCGTAAGTGGGGGGGGGACAGGGATGCCAGATACGCAGTATTTT.

The chain employs TRBV5-1 and TRBJ2-5; D perhaps matches TRBD2 (5 bases). The V end was cut by 4 bases, the J end by 1 base, with 17 bases between. The germline V gene has CDR1 SGHRS and CDR2 YFSETQ. CDR3 length: 16 residues. This CDR3 reads CASSRSGRVGQETQYF. CDR3 nucleotide sequence: TGCGCCAGCAGCCGGTCCGGGCGGGTAGGCCAAGAGACCCAGTACTTC.

The chain is built from TRBV2 and TRBJ2-3, with D possibly TRBD2 on 7 matching bases. The CDR3 consists of 15 residues. The V end lost 0 bases, the J end lost 3 bases, and 10 bases lay between the germline ends. Germline CDR1 SNHLY, CDR2 FYNNEI. CDR3 sequence: CASSEAGRGTDTQYF. CDR3 DNA sequence: TGTGCCAGCAGTGAAGCAGGGAGGGGGACAGATACGCAGTATTTT.

The chain is built from TRBV7-3 and TRBJ2-1; TRBD2 is a possible D gene (6 bases). Germline V lookup: CDR1 SGHTA, CDR2 FQGTGA. The CDR3 loop spans 12 amino acids. The V and J ends lost 4 bases and 13 bases respectively, with 14 bases between them. The CDR3 protein is CASSSTSPPQFF. CDR3 nucleotide sequence: TGTGCCAGCAGCTCCACTAGCCCCCCACAGTTCTTC.

The V call is TRBV19, the J call TRBJ2-5; D may be TRBD2 (6 bases). V gave up 3 bases and J gave up 4 bases, with 18 bases separating them. In germline, CDR1 is LNHDA, CDR2 SQIVND (reference sequence). This CDR3 is 16 amino acids long. For the CDR3, the DNA is TGTGCCAGTAGTATCAACCCCGGAGGGCTCGGAGAGACCCAGTACTTC. Its protein is CASSINPGGLGETQYF.

V usage is TRBV5-4 and J usage is TRBJ2-3; tentative D call: TRBD1 (6 bases). V lost 1 base, J lost 2 bases, and 11 bases lay in between. CDR1 and CDR2 from the germline V gene are SGHNT and YYREEE (reference sequence). The CDR3 is made up of 15 amino acids. Written as DNA, the CDR3 is TGTGCCAGCAGCTTGAATTGGGGGCTCACAGATACGCAGTATTTT. Its protein product is CASSLNWGLTDTQYF.

The CDR3 is CASSIKLGQSSYGYTF. The CDR3 region has the DNA TGTGCCAGTAGTATTAAGTTGGGACAGTCCTCCTATGGCTACACCTTC. V and J are TRBV19 and TRBJ1-2; TRBD1 matches at 7 bases. The CDR3 is made up of 16 amino acids. The germline gives CDR1 LNHDA, CDR2 SQIVND (reference sequence). The V gene end was trimmed by 3 bases and the J gene end by 4 bases; junction bases not matched to a gene: 11.

This clone was observed once. The gene calls are TRBV7-2 and TRBJ1-4; a weak D match, TRBD1 (5 bases). The V gene's germline CDR1 is SGHTA and CDR2 FQGNSA. V was trimmed by 5 bases and J by 10 bases, leaving 26 bases between them. The length of the CDR3 is 17 residues. The CDR3 DNA reads TGTGCCAGCAGCCCCGGGGGGGGGAGCACTTATGTCGGAAAACTGTTTTTT. Its translation is CASSPGGGSTYVGKLFF.

This chain connects TRBV11-3 to TRBJ2-1, with D possibly TRBD2 on 6 matching bases. Germline lookup yields CDR1 SGHNT and CDR2 YENEEA. CDR3 length equals 15 residues. V shed 5 bases and J shed 4 bases, with 15 bases lying between them. The CDR3 sequence: CASSVTGTPYNEQFF. The DNA for the CDR3 is TGTGCCAGCAGCGTCACCGGGACTCCTTACAATGAGCAGTTCTTC.

J is TRBJ1-5 and V is TRBV6-5, with 10 bases lining up with TRBD1. This CDR3 spans 14 amino acids. V shed 8 bases, J shed 7 bases, and the junction held 8 bases outside the gene matches. CDR1 and CDR2 (germline): MNHEY, SVGAGI. CDR3 amino acids: CASWGGQGMQPQHF. The CDR3 nucleotides are TGTGCCAGCTGGGGGGGACAGGGGATGCAGCCCCAGCATTTT.

The chain joins TRBV10-3 to TRBJ1-5; 8 positions agree with TRBD1. Unmatched junction bases numbered 4, after V lost 6 bases and J lost 0 bases. Germline V gives CDR1 ENHRY, CDR2 SYGVKD. This CDR3 is 15 amino acids long. The CDR3 region has the DNA TGTGCCATCAGGAAGACAGGGGATAGCAATCAGCCCCAGCATTTT. Protein: CAIRKTGDSNQPQHF.

The chain links TRBV4-2 to TRBJ1-1, with 10 bases identical to TRBD1. V lost 1 base, J lost 6 bases, and 5 bases stayed unmatched. CDR3 length: 15 residues. Per the germline V gene, CDR1 is LGHNA and CDR2 is YNFKEQ. The CDR3 DNA is TGTGCCAGCAGCCAAGCGGAAGGGACAGGGGCTGAAGCTTTCTTT. As protein: CASSQAEGTGAEAFF.

The V call is TRBV19, the J call TRBJ2-7; 7 bases map to TRBD2. This CDR3 has 15 residues. With 3 bases clipped from V and 2 bases from J, the junction kept 7 bases outside the gene matches. Germline V gives CDR1 LNHDA, CDR2 SQIVND (reference sequence). CDR3 DNA sequence: TGTGCCAGTAGTATCCTGGGCGGGGGACCCTACGAGCAGTACTTC. This codes for CASSILGGGPYEQYF.

This clone came up once. The J gene is TRBJ2-5, the V gene TRBV6-1; D is possibly TRBD2 (5 bases). The CDR3 is 15 residues long. In germline, CDR1 is MNHNS, CDR2 SASEGT. V shed 0 bases and J shed 4 bases, with 12 bases lying between them. The CDR3 reads CASSEAFSSRETQYF. Written as DNA, the CDR3 is TGTGCCAGCAGTGAAGCGTTCTCTAGCAGAGAGACCCAGTACTTC.

The J gene is TRBJ2-7, the V gene TRBV28; D is ambiguous. The V and J ends lost 4 bases and 2 bases respectively, with 6 bases between them. The germline gives CDR1 MDHEN, CDR2 SYDVKM. The CDR3 contains 12 residues. The CDR3 here is CASSSRTYEQYF. The CDR3 nucleotides read TGTGCCAGCAGTTCGAGGACCTACGAGCAGTACTTC.

The chain links TRBV28 to TRBJ1-1; D remains unclear. Trimming stripped 3 bases from V and 4 bases from J, with 15 bases between. The V gene's germline CDR1 is MDHEN and CDR2 SYDVKM. The CDR3 loop spans 15 amino acids. The CDR3 spells CASSFGGIRRTEAFF. In DNA form, the CDR3 reads TGTGCCAGCAGTTTTGGAGGGATAAGGCGCACTGAAGCTTTCTTT.

The gene calls are TRBV5-4 and TRBJ2-7; weak D call: TRBD1 (5 bases). Germline CDR1 reads SGHNT; CDR2 reads YYREEE (reference sequence). This CDR3 contains 14 residues. Trimming left V 4 bases short and J 0 bases short, with 11 bases between. CDR3 sequence (DNA): TGTGCCAGCAGCAAGGACATCTCCTCCTACGAGCAGTACTTC. Translated: CASSKDISSYEQYF.